A single sample gave rise to the 7 T cell receptor beta chains below, sequenced in a study of Graves' ophthalmopathy and Graves' hyperthyroidism. Amplification from RNA transcripts yielded the TCR beta CDR3 regions. An initial RT-PCR round employing HTBI primers preceded a second-round multiplex PCR. A single record per CDR3 protein comes from TCRdb applying MiXCR to the multiplex PCR reads. In the table there are over a million distinct CDR3 sequences, less than 45% of which are singletons. The sequencing input was peripheral blood or thyroid tissue (not recorded which). All receptors come from an adult man with Graves' hyperthyroidism.

The J gene is TRBJ2-7, the V gene TRBV28; 7 nucleotides match TRBD1. CDR1 and CDR2 from the germline V gene are MDHEN and SYDVKM. The J segment lost 4 bases and the V segment lost 5 bases, leaving 14 bases of the junction unmatched. This CDR3 has 16 amino acids. The CDR3: CASSGFRKGAGYEQYF. Here the CDR3 DNA reads TGTGCCAGCAGTGGCTTTCGCAAGGGGGCCGGTTACGAGCAGTACTTC.

The CDR3 sequence: CASSYGLAGGYEQYF. The CDR3 DNA sequence: TGTGCCAGCAGTTACGGACTAGCGGGAGGATACGAGCAGTACTTC. The chain employs TRBV6-5 and TRBJ2-7, with TRBD2 matching over 14 bases. The CDR3 totals 15 residues. Germline trimming cut 2 bases from V and 4 bases from J; bases unmatched to any gene: 1. Germline V gene sequence: CDR1 MNHEY, CDR2 SVGAGI.

This clonotype was detected many times. The chain uses TRBV7-2 and TRBJ1-2; D remains ambiguous. The CDR3 loop spans 14 amino acids. Germline lookup yields CDR1 SGHTA and CDR2 FQGNSA. V was pared by 1 base and J by 7 bases, with 13 bases between. CDR3 sequence: CASSLDGGLGGYTF. DNA of the CDR3: TGTGCCAGCAGCTTAGACGGCGGGTTGGGTGGCTACACCTTC.

This clonotype was observed a few times. The rearrangement joins TRBV7-8 to TRBJ2-7, with D hard to call. Germline V gene data show CDR1 as SGHVS and CDR2 as FQNEAQ. Trimming stripped 5 bases from V and 2 bases from J, with 16 bases between. CDR3 length: 15 amino acids. CDR3 bases: TGTGCCAGCAGCGTACCGGGCCCCGGGCCCTACGAGCAGTACTTC. It specifies CASSVPGPGPYEQYF.

This clonotype has just one count. The chain has TRBV5-1 and TRBJ1-2, with 7 nucleotides matching TRBD1. The V and J ends lost 7 bases and 4 bases, in that order; junction bases with no gene match: 7. This CDR3 contains 13 residues. Germline V gene lookup returns CDR1 SGHRS and CDR2 YFSETQ. CDR3 nucleotides: TGCGCCAGCGGAACAGGGGACGCCTATGGCTACACCTTC. This translates into CASGTGDAYGYTF.

This clonotype was seen repeatedly, ten times or more. The chain uses TRBV19 and TRBJ1-2, with D possibly being TRBD1 (5 bases). CDR3 length equals 12 residues. Per germline, CDR1 LNHDA and CDR2 SQIVND (reference sequence). The V and J ends lost 6 bases and 7 bases respectively, with 12 bases between them. For the CDR3, the DNA is TGTGCCAGTAGGGGTTTAGGGGCTGGCTACACCTTC. Protein sequence: CASRGLGAGYTF.

This clonotype was seen repeatedly, ten times or more. The chain carries TRBV19 and TRBJ1-5; 8 bases are a match to TRBD1. The CDR3 contains 13 residues. CDR1 is LNHDA and CDR2 is SQIVND in the germline V gene (reference sequence). After removal of 6 bases from V and 8 bases from J, the junction contained 6 bases not matched to a gene. In nucleotides, the CDR3 is TGTGCCAGTAGGCGACAGGGGAGCGAGCCCCAGCATTTT. It translates to CASRRQGSEPQHF.